Below, one TCR beta chain is given with its context. Per the germline V gene, CDR1 is LGHDT and CDR2 is YNNKEL (reference sequence). Trimming removed 0 bases at V and 1 base at J, with 11 bases between. The CDR3 contains 16 residues. Source study methods: Amplification of reference gene primers was used by the study to estimate nucleated cell counts. Some clones are missing from TCRdb's copy, which holds only in-frame ones; the method was immunoSEQ multiplex PCR. V and J calls and clone size are those listed in that table; D and trimming were worked out from the DNA. The profile shows some 64,000 clones, roughly 80% of them singletons. The data were obtained in a study of blood T cell repertoires in COVID-19. At the level of the study: Researchers got acute and convalescent COVID-19 samples from the United States, Italy and Spain.

Sequenced material: peripheral blood. The source is a man in his fifties or sixties with acute or convalescent COVID-19. The chain couples TRBV3-1 (or the pseudogene TRBV3-2) to TRBJ2-3; D call uncertain. The CDR3 region has the DNA TGTGCCAGCAGCCAAGATACCCTGGGCGGCACAGATACGCAGTATTTT. It specifies CASSQDTLGGTDTQYF.